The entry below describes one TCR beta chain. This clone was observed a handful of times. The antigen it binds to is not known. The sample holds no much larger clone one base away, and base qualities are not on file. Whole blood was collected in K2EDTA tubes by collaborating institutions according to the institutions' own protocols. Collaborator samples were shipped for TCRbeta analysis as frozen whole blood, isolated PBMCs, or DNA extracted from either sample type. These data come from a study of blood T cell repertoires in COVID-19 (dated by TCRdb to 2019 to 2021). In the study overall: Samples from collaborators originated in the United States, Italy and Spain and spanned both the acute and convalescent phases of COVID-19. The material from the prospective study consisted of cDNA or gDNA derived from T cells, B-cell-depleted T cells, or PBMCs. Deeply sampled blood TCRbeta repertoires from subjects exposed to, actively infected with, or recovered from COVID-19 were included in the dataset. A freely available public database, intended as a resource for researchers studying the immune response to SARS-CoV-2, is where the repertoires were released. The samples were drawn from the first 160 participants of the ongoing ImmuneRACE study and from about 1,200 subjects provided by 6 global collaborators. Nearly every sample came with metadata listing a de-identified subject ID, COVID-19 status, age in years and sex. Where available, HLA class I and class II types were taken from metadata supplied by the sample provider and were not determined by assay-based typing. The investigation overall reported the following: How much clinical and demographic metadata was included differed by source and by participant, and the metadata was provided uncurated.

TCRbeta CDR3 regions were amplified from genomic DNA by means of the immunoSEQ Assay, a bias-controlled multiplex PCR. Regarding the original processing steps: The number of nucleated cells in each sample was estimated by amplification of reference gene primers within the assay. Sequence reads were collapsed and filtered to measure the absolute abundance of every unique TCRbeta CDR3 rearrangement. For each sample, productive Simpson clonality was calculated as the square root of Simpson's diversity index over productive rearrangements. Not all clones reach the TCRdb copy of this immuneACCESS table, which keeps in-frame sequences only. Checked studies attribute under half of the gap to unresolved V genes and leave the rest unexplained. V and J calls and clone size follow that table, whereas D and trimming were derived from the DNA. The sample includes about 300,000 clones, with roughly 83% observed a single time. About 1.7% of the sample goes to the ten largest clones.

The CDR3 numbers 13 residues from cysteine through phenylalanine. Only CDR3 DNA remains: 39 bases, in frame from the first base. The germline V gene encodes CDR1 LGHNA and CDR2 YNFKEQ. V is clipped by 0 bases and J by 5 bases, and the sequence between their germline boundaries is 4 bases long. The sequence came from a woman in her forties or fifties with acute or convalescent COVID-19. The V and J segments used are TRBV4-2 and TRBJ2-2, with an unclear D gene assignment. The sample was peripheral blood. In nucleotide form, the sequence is TGTGCCAGCAGCCAAGATCAAACCGGGGAGCTGTTTTTT. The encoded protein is CASSQDQTGELFF.